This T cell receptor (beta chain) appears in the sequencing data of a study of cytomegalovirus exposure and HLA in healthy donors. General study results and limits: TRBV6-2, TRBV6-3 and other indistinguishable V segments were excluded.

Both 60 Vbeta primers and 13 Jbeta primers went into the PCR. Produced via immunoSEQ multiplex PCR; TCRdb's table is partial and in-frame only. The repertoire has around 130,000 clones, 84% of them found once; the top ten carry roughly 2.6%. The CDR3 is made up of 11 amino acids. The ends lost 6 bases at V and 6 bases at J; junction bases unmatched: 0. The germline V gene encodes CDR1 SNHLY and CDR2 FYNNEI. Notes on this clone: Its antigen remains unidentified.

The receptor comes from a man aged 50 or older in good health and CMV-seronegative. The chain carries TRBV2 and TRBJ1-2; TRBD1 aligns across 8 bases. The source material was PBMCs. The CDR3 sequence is CASRTGDGYTF. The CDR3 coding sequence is TGTGCCAGCAGGACAGGGGATGGCTACACCTTC. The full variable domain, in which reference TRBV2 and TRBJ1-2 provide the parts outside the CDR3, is EPEVTQTPSHQVTQMGQEVILRCVPISNHLYFYWYRQILGQKVEFLVSFYNNEISEKSEIFDDQFSVERPDGSNFTLKIRSTKLEDSAMYFCASRTGDGYTFGSGTRLTVV.